Listed below are T cell receptor beta chains from one sample, sequenced in a study of blood T cell repertoires in COVID-19. Produced via immunoSEQ multiplex PCR; TCRdb's table is partial and in-frame only. Here the sample spans 80,000 to 100,000 clones, under 80% being singletons. The specimen was peripheral blood. These receptors all stem from a man between 65 and 80 years old with COVID-19, enrolled during active disease. The CDR3 runs from the conserved cysteine through the conserved F or W. The order of the fields is D gene, clone size, J gene, V gene, CDR3 protein, CDR3 DNA. The D gene is left open where the match is weak. Size is omitted from some rows. Given values are once, few, many or a class for expanded clones.

.,.,TRBJ1-5,TRBV7-9,CASSLSTGNQPQHF,TGTGCCAGCAGCTTATCAACAGGTAATCAGCCCCAGCATTTT
.,.,TRBJ2-7,TRBV9,CASSVAGVGEQYF,TGTGCCAGCAGCGTAGCGGGAGTGGGCGAGCAGTACTTC
TRBD1,.,TRBJ1-6,TRBV10-1,CASAPPRDRVTYNSPLHF,TGCGCCAGCGCCCCCCCCCGTGACAGGGTGACTTATAATTCACCCCTCCACTTT
TRBD2,.,TRBJ2-7,TRBV19,CASSPRTSGSEQYF,TGTGCCAGTAGTCCTAGGACTAGCGGGAGTGAGCAGTACTTC
.,.,TRBJ1-3,TRBV9,CASSPPAVLGNTIYF,TGTGCCAGCAGCCCGCCGGCGGTACTTGGAAACACCATATATTTT
TRBD2,.,TRBJ2-4,TRBV4-1,CASSQEVGGRAKNIQYF,TGCGCCAGCAGCCAAGAAGTGGGCGGGAGGGCCAAAAACATTCAGTACTTC
TRBD1,.,TRBJ2-2,TRBV28,CASTSWDRGHSTGELFF,TGTGCCAGCACTTCGTGGGATAGGGGGCATTCCACCGGGGAGCTGTTTTTT
TRBD1,.,TRBJ1-4,TRBV5-1,CASSFDRGVTNEKLFF,TGCGCCAGCAGCTTCGACAGGGGGGTAACTAATGAAAAACTGTTTTTT
.,.,TRBJ2-3,TRBV3-1/TRBV3-2,CASSQDSRTTFTDTQYF,TGTGCCAGCAGCCAAGATAGTCGGACTACATTTACAGATACGCAGTATTTT
.,.,TRBJ2-1,TRBV7-2,CASSFEAGPPNEQFF,TGTGCCAGCAGCTTCGAGGCAGGGCCCCCCAATGAGCAGTTCTTC
.,.,TRBJ2-3,TRBV2,CASSEWEQGHTDTQYF,TGTGCCAGCAGTGAATGGGAACAAGGACACACAGATACGCAGTATTTT
TRBD1,.,TRBJ2-7,TRBV10-1,CASSTRDRRIEVPGVEQYF,TGCGCCAGCAGTACACGGGACAGGCGGATCGAAGTCCCAGGGGTTGAGCAGTACTTC
.,many,TRBJ2-2,TRBV7-9,CASSAPGDIGELFF,TGTGCCAGCAGCGCGCCGGGGGATATCGGGGAGCTGTTTTTT
TRBD2,.,TRBJ2-1,TRBV7-2,CASSPIISGSNEQFF,TGTGCCAGCAGCCCAATTATTAGCGGGAGCAATGAGCAGTTCTTC
.,.,TRBJ2-1,TRBV24-1,CATSFSSGGNNEQFF,TGTGCCACCAGTTTCAGCTCTGGCGGCAACAATGAGCAGTTCTTC
.,.,TRBJ2-2,TRBV6-4,CASSEGGGDTGELFF,TGTGCCAGCAGTGAAGGAGGAGGGGACACCGGGGAGCTGTTTTTT
.,.,TRBJ2-7,TRBV6-4,CASSDLPGQTYEQYF,TGTGCCAGCAGTGACCTTCCAGGACAGACCTACGAGCAGTACTTC
.,.,TRBJ2-7,TRBV5-5,CASRTPSSYEQYF,TGTGCCAGTCGAACCCCGAGCTCCTACGAGCAGTACTTC
.,.,TRBJ1-1,TRBV27,CASSTGIMNTEAFF,TGTGCCAGCAGTACAGGGATAATGAACACTGAAGCTTTCTTT
TRBD1,.,TRBJ2-1,TRBV7-2,CASSHPLTGGNEQFF,TGTGCCAGCAGCCACCCCCTGACAGGGGGCAATGAGCAGTTCTTC
TRBD2,.,TRBJ2-3,TRBV7-6,CASSPGGSGRRADTQYF,TGTGCCAGCAGCCCCGGGGGTAGCGGGAGGCGGGCAGATACGCAGTATTTT
.,.,TRBJ2-7,TRBV6-5,CASRRKGVSEQYF,TGTGCCAGCCGCAGGAAGGGAGTAAGCGAGCAGTACTTC
TRBD1,.,TRBJ1-1,TRBV6-4,CASSPDRGAEAFF,TGTGCCAGCAGTCCAGACAGGGGTGCTGAAGCTTTCTTT
.,.,TRBJ1-5,TRBV28,CASSFGQRGNQPQHF,TGTGCCAGCAGTTTCGGACAGCGAGGGAATCAGCCCCAGCATTTT
TRBD2,.,TRBJ2-2,TRBV19,CASSIRREYTGELFF,TGTGCCAGTAGTATTAGGCGGGAGTACACCGGGGAGCTGTTTTTT
TRBD2,.,TRBJ2-2,TRBV9,CASSALLAGNTGELFF,TGTGCCAGCAGCGCCTTACTAGCGGGAAACACCGGGGAGCTGTTTTTT
.,few,TRBJ1-6,TRBV6-5,CASSNSYNSPLHF,TGTGCCAGCAGTAACAGCTATAATTCACCCCTCCACTTT
TRBD2,.,TRBJ2-4,TRBV28,CASMRLAAKNIQYF,TGTGCCAGCATGCGACTAGCGGCCAAAAACATTCAGTACTTC
TRBD2,few,TRBJ2-2,TRBV6-5,CASRRGLADTGELFF,TGTGCCAGTCGACGGGGACTAGCGGACACCGGGGAGCTGTTTTTT
TRBD1,.,TRBJ2-7,TRBV6-5,CASKGQGYHEQYF,TGTGCCAGCAAGGGACAGGGGTACCACGAGCAGTACTTC
TRBD2,.,TRBJ2-7,TRBV9,CASSPSGGGNEQYF,TGTGCCAGCAGCCCCAGCGGGGGGGGGAACGAGCAGTACTTC
.,.,TRBJ2-1,TRBV4-2,CASSQDYLSQYNEQFF,TGTGCCAGCAGCCAAGATTACTTATCCCAATACAATGAGCAGTTCTTC
.,few,TRBJ2-7,TRBV12-3/TRBV12-4,CASRLALYEQYF,TGTGCCAGCAGGCTAGCTTTGTACGAGCAGTACTTC
TRBD1,many,TRBJ1-5,TRBV6-5,CASSSTGEPQHF,TGTGCCAGCAGTTCGACAGGGGAGCCCCAGCATTTT
.,.,TRBJ1-1,TRBV18,CASSTSRQENTEAFF,TGTGCCAGCTCAACTAGTAGACAGGAGAACACTGAAGCTTTCTTT
TRBD1,.,TRBJ1-1,TRBV3-1/TRBV3-2,CASSQGQGLNTEAFF,TGTGCCAGCAGCCAAGGACAGGGATTGAACACTGAAGCTTTCTTT
TRBD1,few,TRBJ2-4,TRBV7-4,CASSLVYEDREDIQYF,TGTGCCAGCAGCTTAGTTTACGAGGACAGGGAGGACATTCAGTACTTC
.,.,TRBJ1-1,TRBV7-8,CASSLLDTGSTEAFF,TGTGCCAGCAGCTTATTGGACACCGGATCCACTGAAGCTTTCTTT
TRBD2,.,TRBJ2-7,TRBV6-5,CASSYSTSGRAGEQYF,TGTGCCAGCAGTTACTCTACTAGCGGGAGGGCCGGAGAGCAGTACTTC
TRBD1,few,TRBJ2-2,TRBV7-3,CASSPPGTGDTGELFF,TGTGCCAGCAGCCCCCCTGGGACAGGGGACACCGGGGAGCTGTTTTTT
TRBD1,.,TRBJ2-5,TRBV29-1,CSVLGTVRAQYF,TGCAGCGTCCTAGGGACAGTACGGGCCCAGTACTTC
.,.,TRBJ2-3,TRBV27,CASSRYFTAAEADTQYF,TGTGCCAGCAGTCGTTATTTTACGGCTGCCGAGGCAGATACGCAGTATTTT
TRBD2,.,TRBJ2-3,TRBV7-3,CASSSSGRGNQYF,TGTGCCAGCAGCTCGAGCGGGAGGGGCAACCAGTATTTT
.,few,TRBJ1-1,TRBV4-1,CASSPFDSPMNTEAFF,TGCGCCAGCAGCCCGTTCGACAGCCCCATGAACACTGAAGCTTTCTTT
.,.,TRBJ2-5,TRBV3-1/TRBV3-2,CASMASYQETQYF,TGTGCCAGCATGGCCTCGTACCAAGAGACCCAGTACTTC
TRBD1,.,TRBJ1-5,TRBV5-1,CASSLGTEGNQPQHF,TGCGCCAGCAGCCTTGGGACAGAGGGCAATCAGCCCCAGCATTTT
.,few,TRBJ2-1,TRBV5-4,CASSSSEGNEQFF,TGTGCCAGCAGCTCCTCGGAGGGGAATGAGCAGTTCTTC
.,.,TRBJ2-1,TRBV7-3,CASKAGNNEQFF,TGTGCCAGCAAGGCGGGAAACAATGAGCAGTTCTTC
TRBD2,.,TRBJ2-7,TRBV6-2/TRBV6-3,CASSYSGLAGEQYF,TGTGCCAGCAGTTACTCAGGACTAGCGGGGGAGCAGTACTTC
TRBD1,few,TRBJ1-1,TRBV27,CASSPDGQGFTEAFF,TGTGCCAGCAGTCCAGACGGACAGGGTTTCACTGAAGCTTTCTTT
.,.,TRBJ1-2,TRBV28,CASMRGGIYGYTF,TGTGCCAGCATGAGGGGGGGCATCTATGGCTACACCTTC
.,.,TRBJ1-5,TRBV4-1,CASSPGIANQPQHF,TGCGCCAGCAGCCCCGGGATAGCCAATCAGCCCCAGCATTTT
.,.,TRBJ1-1,TRBV7-6,CASSQGVTEAFF,TGTGCCAGCAGCCAAGGGGTCACTGAAGCTTTCTTT